The 17 T cell receptor beta chains below all came from one sample that was sequenced in a study of graft-versus-host responses after intestinal transplantation. The antigens these receptors bind are not known. TCRdb keeps only in-frame clones here, not all; method: immunoSEQ multiplex PCR. Here the sample spans 84,000 or so clones, roughly 80% being singletons. The input for sequencing was unstimulated CD4+ T cells sorted from spleen or lymph node cells, taken before intestinal transplant. Every receptor here comes from a human donor who received an intestinal transplant.

The chain uses TRBV6-1 and TRBJ1-2; D ambiguous. CDR1 is MNHNS, CDR2 SASEGT, per germline. There are 15 residues in the CDR3. Trimming pared 8 bases from V and 8 bases from J, leaving 24 bases between. The CDR3 region is CASQPASSGHGGYTF. For the CDR3, the DNA is TGTGCCAGCCAGCCGGCTTCAAGTGGGCATGGGGGCTACACCTTC.

V gene TRBV7-2 combines with J gene TRBJ1-3; D is uncertain. There are 15 residues in the CDR3. In germline, CDR1 is SGHTA, CDR2 FQGNSA. Trimming left V 3 bases short and J 4 bases short, with 13 bases between. CDR3 nucleotides: TGTGCCAGCAGCTTCGGGGAGGCTGGGGGAAACACCATATATTTT. This sequence encodes CASSFGEAGGNTIYF.

DNA of the CDR3: TGTGCCAGCGACCGGGACAGGGGGTATACTGAAGCTTTCTTT. Residues: CASDRDRGYTEAFF. The gene calls are TRBV18 and TRBJ1-1, with 11 bases that match TRBD1. Germline trimming cut 8 bases from V and 5 bases from J; bases unmatched to any gene: 7. The CDR3 has 14 residues. Germline V gene sequence: CDR1 KGHSH, CDR2 LQKENI.

This chain uses TRBV6-1 with TRBJ2-3; D not resolved. The V gene's germline CDR1 is MNHNS and CDR2 SASEGT. The CDR3 spans 12 residues. V shed 6 bases and J shed 5 bases, with 9 bases lying between them. Written as DNA, the CDR3 is TGTGCCAGCAGACAGTTAATAGATACGCAGTATTTT. Encoded protein: CASRQLIDTQYF.

The chain is built from TRBV18 and TRBJ1-2, with a weak D call TRBD1 (6 bases). V gave up 0 bases and J gave up 4 bases, with 15 bases separating them. The germline V gene encodes CDR1 KGHSH and CDR2 LQKENI. This CDR3 contains 16 residues. As DNA, the CDR3 is TGTGCCAGCTCACCACCCCTGCGGGGGCTCACCTATGGCTACACCTTC. Its translation: CASSPPLRGLTYGYTF.

The V gene is TRBV27, the J gene TRBJ1-5, with D tentatively TRBD1 (5 bases). Trimming cost V 5 bases and J 3 bases, with 8 bases left between them. The CDR3 runs to 13 residues. Germline CDR1 MNHEY, CDR2 SMNVEV (reference sequence). The CDR3 protein is CASSPGVNQPQHF. In DNA, the CDR3 is TGTGCCAGCAGTCCGGGGGTCAATCAGCCCCAGCATTTT.

The J gene is TRBJ2-3, the V gene TRBV7-8, with D maybe TRBD1 (5 bases). Germline V gives CDR1 SGHVS, CDR2 FQNEAQ. The CDR3 contains 17 residues. Trimming pared 2 bases from V and 0 bases from J, leaving 15 bases between. The CDR3 here is CASSLKWSAGSTDTQYF. Here the CDR3 DNA reads TGTGCCAGCAGCTTAAAATGGAGCGCAGGGAGCACAGATACGCAGTATTTT.

The chain recombines TRBV19 with TRBJ2-3; 7 nucleotides agree with TRBD1. The CDR3 covers 15 residues. From germline, CDR1 is LNHDA and CDR2 SQIVND (reference sequence). With V trimmed by 5 bases and J by 4 bases, 9 bases remained unmatched. The CDR3 here is CASSDGQVGADTQYF. The CDR3 coding sequence is TGTGCCAGTAGTGACGGACAGGTCGGGGCAGATACGCAGTATTTT. Together with reference TRBV19 and TRBJ2-3, the CDR3 gives the full variable domain: DGGITQSPKYLFRKEGQNVTLSCEQNLNHDAMYWYRQDPGQGLRLIYYSQIVNDFQKGDIAEGYSVSREKKESFPLTVTSAQKNPTAFYLCASSDGQVGADTQYFGPGTRLTVL.

V gene TRBV2 combines with J gene TRBJ1-4, with D uncertain. The CDR3 is made up of 12 amino acids. The V and J ends lost 2 bases and 8 bases respectively, with 6 bases between them. Germline V gives CDR1 SNHLY, CDR2 FYNNEI. CDR3: CASSETEEKLFF. Here the CDR3 DNA reads TGTGCCAGCAGTGAAACCGAGGAAAAACTGTTTTTT.

This chain uses TRBV14 with TRBJ2-2; TRBD2 aligns across 9 bases. With V trimmed by 4 bases and J by 7 bases, 13 bases remained unmatched. The CDR3 totals 17 residues. Germline V lookup: CDR1 SGHDN, CDR2 FVKESK. CDR3 DNA sequence: TGTGCCAGCAGCCTCATAGCCTCTAGCGGGGAGGGCGGGGAGCTGTTTTTT. This gives the protein CASSLIASSGEGGELFF.

This chain joins TRBV28 and TRBJ2-7, with 7 positions matching TRBD2. The CDR3 runs 15 residues. Germline V gene lookup returns CDR1 MDHEN and CDR2 SYDVKM. The V and J ends lost 5 bases and 0 bases, in that order; junction bases with no gene match: 7. Here the CDR3 reads CASSHGTTISYEQYF. The CDR3 DNA is TGTGCCAGCAGTCACGGGACTACGATCTCCTACGAGCAGTACTTC.

The rearrangement joins TRBV14 to TRBJ2-1, with TRBD2 identical over 14 bases. V gave up 2 bases and J gave up 9 bases; unmatched junction bases: 6. Per the germline V gene, CDR1 is SGHDN and CDR2 is FVKESK. The CDR3 loop spans 16 amino acids. The CDR3 spells CASSQYLGLAGGEQFF. The CDR3 nucleotides are TGTGCCAGCAGCCAATATCTCGGACTAGCGGGGGGTGAGCAGTTCTTC.

The chain links TRBV5-1 to TRBJ1-2, with D perhaps TRBD1 (5 bases). The CDR3 has 14 amino acids. Germline loops: CDR1 SGHRS, CDR2 YFSETQ. V was cut by 2 bases and J by 4 bases, with 12 bases left in between. The CDR3: CASSFQGDGYGYTF. The CDR3 region has the DNA TGCGCCAGCAGCTTTCAGGGTGATGGCTATGGCTACACCTTC.

The chain couples TRBV6-6 to TRBJ1-4, with D tentatively TRBD1 (6 bases). V was shortened by 10 bases and J by 4 bases, with 10 bases between the two germline ends. Germline assignment: CDR1 MNHNY and CDR2 SVGAGI (reference sequence). The CDR3 contains 12 residues. CDR3 loop: CATTGFNEKLFF. The CDR3 coding sequence is TGTGCCACCACAGGGTTTAATGAAAAACTGTTTTTT.

The rearrangement links TRBV4-1 to TRBJ2-3; perhaps TRBD1 as D (5 bases). The CDR3 contains 15 residues. V lost 4 bases and J lost 5, with 16 bases in between. The germline CDR1 and CDR2 sequences are MGHRA and YSYEKL. The CDR3 DNA follows: TGCGCCAGCAGCCGCCCGGGTTCTACAGGAGATACGCAGTATTTT. This gives the protein CASSRPGSTGDTQYF.

The CDR3 sequence is CASSTRTSATTGELFF. The CDR3 region has the DNA TGTGCCAGCAGCACCCGGACTAGCGCCACCACCGGGGAGCTGTTTTTT. The V gene is TRBV5-4, the J gene TRBJ2-2, with TRBD2 matching over 9 bases. Germline CDR1 SGHNT, CDR2 YYREEE (reference sequence). The trim removed 4 bases at V and 4 bases at J, leaving 8 bases unmatched. The CDR3 spans 16 residues.

A word on this clone: Its ends do not fully match the called genes, so a read error is possible. The rearrangement uses TRBV9 and TRBJ2-5, with TRBD2 matching 7 bases. The CDR3 extends over 14 amino acids. Germline V CDR1 and CDR2: SGDLS, YYNGEE. In DNA form, the CDR3 reads TGTGCCGGCAGCCCCCTGTGGGGGGGGGAGACCCAGTACTTC. Amino acid sequence: CAGSPLWGGETQYF.